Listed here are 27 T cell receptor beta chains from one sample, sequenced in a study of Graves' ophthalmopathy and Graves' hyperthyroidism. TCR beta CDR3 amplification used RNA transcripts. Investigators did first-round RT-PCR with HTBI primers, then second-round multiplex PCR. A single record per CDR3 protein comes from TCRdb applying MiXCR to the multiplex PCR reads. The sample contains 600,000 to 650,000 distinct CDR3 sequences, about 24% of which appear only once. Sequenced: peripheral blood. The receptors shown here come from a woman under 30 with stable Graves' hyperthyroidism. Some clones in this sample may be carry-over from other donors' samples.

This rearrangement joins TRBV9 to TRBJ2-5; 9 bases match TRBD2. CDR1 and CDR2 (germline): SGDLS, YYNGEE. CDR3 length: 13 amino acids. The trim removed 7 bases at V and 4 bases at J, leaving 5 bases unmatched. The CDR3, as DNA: TGTGCCAGCGCTGGACTAGCGTCAGAGACCCAGTACTTC. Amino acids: CASAGLASETQYF.

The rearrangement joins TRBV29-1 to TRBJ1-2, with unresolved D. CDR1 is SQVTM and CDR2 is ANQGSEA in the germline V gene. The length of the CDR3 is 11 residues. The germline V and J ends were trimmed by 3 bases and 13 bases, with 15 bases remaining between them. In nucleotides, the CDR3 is TGCAGCGTTGAGTTCGGCCAGTTATTCACCTTC. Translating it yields CSVEFGQLFTF.

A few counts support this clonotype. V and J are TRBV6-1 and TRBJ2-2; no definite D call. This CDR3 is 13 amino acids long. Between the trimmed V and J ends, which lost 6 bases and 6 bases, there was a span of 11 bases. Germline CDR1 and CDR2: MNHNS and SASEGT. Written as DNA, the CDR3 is TGTGCCAGCAGGCCCGATAAGTCCGGGGAGCTGTTTTTT. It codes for CASRPDKSGELFF.

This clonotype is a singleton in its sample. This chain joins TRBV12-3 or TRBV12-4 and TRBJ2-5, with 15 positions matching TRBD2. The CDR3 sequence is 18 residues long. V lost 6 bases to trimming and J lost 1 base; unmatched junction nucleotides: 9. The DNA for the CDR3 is TGTGCCAGCAGCATTGGACTAGCGGGAGGGCTGGGCCAAGAGACCCAGTACTTC. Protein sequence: CASSIGLAGGLGQETQYF.

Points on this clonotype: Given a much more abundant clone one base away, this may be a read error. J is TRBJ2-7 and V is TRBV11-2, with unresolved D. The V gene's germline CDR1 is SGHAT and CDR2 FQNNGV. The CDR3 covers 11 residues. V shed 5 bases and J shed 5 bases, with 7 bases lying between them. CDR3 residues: CASSTWNEQYF. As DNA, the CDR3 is TGTGCCAGCAGCACTTGGAACGAGCAGTACTTC.

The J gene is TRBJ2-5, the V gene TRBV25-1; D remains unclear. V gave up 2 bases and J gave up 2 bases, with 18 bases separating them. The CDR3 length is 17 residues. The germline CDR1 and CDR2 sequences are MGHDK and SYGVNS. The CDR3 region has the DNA TGTGCCAGCAGTGAAGTCGGTTCCACGGCCACACAAGAGACCCAGTACTTC. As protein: CASSEVGSTATQETQYF.

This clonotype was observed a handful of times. CDR3 coding DNA: TGTGCCAGTAGTACCCGGACGTTTTCAGAGACCCAGTACTTC. Translation: CASSTRTFSETQYF. J is TRBJ2-5 and V is TRBV19, with D unresolved. Deletions cut 4 bases from V and 4 bases from J, with 13 bases between. The CDR3 runs 14 residues. The germline V gene encodes CDR1 LNHDA and CDR2 SQIVND (reference sequence).

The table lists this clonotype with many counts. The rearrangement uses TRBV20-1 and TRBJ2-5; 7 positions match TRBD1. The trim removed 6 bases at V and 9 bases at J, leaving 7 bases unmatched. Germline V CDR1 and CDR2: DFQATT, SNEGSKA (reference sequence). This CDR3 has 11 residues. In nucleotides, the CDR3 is TGCAGTGCCTCCAGAGACAGGGCCCAGTACTTC. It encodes CSASRDRAQYF.

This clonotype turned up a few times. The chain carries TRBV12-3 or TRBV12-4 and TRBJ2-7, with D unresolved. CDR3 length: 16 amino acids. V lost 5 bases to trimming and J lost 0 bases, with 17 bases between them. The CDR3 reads CASSPTPASFSYEQYF. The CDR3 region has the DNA TGTGCCAGCAGTCCTACCCCGGCCAGCTTCTCCTACGAGCAGTACTTC.

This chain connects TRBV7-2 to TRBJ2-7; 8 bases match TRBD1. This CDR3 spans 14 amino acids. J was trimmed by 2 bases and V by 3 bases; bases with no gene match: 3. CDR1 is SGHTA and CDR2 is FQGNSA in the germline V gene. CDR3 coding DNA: TGTGCCAGCAGCTTTCGACAGGGGCCCTACGAGCAGTACTTC. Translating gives CASSFRQGPYEQYF.

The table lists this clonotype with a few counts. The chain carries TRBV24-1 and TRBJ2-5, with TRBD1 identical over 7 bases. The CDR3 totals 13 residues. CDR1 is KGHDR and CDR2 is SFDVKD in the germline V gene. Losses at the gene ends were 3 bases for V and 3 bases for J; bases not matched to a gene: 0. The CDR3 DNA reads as TGTGCCACCAGTGATGGGACAGAAGAGACCCAGTACTTC. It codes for CATSDGTEETQYF.

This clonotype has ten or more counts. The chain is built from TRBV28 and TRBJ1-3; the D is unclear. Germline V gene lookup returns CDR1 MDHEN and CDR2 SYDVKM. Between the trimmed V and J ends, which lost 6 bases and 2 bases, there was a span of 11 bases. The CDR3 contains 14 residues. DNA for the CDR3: TGTGCCAGCAGCCCTTCCTTCCCTGGAAACACCATATATTTT. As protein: CASSPSFPGNTIYF.

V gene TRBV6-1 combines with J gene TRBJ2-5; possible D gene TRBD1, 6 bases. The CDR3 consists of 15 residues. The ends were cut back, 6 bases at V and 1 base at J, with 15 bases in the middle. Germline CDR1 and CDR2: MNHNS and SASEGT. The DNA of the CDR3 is TGTGCCAGCAGCTCAACACGACAGGTCCAAGAGACCCAGTACTTC. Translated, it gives CASSSTRQVQETQYF.

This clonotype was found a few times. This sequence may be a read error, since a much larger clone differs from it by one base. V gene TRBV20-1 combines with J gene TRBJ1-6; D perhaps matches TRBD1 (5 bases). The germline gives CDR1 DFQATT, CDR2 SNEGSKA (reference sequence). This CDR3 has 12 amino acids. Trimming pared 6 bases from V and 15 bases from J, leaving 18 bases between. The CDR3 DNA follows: TGCAGTGCCCCGACAGACGCTTTCAACCTCCACTTT. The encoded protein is CSAPTDAFNLHF.

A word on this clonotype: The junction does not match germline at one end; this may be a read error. CDR3 in DNA: TGTGCCAGCACCCGGGTGGAGAACACTGATGCTTTCTTT. This sequence encodes CASTRVENTDAFF. This chain joins TRBV2 and TRBJ1-1, with no clear D. Germline-derived CDR1 and CDR2 are SNHLY and FYNNEI. The CDR3 has 13 residues.

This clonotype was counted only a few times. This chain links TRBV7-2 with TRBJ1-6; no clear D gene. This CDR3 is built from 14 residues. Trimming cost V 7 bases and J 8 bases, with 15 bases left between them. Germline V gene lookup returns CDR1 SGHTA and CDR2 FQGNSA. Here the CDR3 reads CASNRGREDSPLHF. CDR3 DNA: TGTGCCAGCAACCGTGGGAGGGAAGATTCACCCCTCCACTTT.

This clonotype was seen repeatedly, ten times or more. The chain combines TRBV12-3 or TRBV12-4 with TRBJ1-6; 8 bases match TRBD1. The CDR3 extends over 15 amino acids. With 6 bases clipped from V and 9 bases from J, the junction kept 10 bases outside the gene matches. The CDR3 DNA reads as TGTGCCAGCAGCCTTAGGACAGGGAACCTTTCACCCCTCCACTTT. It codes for CASSLRTGNLSPLHF.

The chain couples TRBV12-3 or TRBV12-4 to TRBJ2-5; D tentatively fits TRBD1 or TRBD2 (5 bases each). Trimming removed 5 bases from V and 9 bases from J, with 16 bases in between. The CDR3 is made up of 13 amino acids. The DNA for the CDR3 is TGTGCCAGCAGTCGGGACCCCGGGGCGTCCCAGTACTTC. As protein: CASSRDPGASQYF.

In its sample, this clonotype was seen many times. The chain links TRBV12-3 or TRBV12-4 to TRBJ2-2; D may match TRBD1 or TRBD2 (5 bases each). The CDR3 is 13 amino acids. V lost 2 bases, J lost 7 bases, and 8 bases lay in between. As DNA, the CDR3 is TGTGCCAGCAGTTTATGGGGGAACGGGGAGCTGTTTTTT. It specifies CASSLWGNGELFF.

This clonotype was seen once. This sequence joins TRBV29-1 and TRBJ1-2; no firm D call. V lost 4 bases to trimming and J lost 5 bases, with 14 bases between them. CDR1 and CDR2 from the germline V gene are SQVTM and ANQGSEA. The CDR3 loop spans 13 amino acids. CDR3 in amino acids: CSVVWGFGYGYTF. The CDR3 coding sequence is TGCAGCGTTGTTTGGGGTTTCGGGTATGGCTACACCTTC.

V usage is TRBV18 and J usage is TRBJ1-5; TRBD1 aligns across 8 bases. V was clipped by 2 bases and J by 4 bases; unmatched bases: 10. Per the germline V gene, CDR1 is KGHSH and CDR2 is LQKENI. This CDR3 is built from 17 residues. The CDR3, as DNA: TGTGCCAGCTCACCAGGGGTAAGACAGGGGTTAAATCAGCCCCAGCATTTT. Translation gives CASSPGVRQGLNQPQHF.

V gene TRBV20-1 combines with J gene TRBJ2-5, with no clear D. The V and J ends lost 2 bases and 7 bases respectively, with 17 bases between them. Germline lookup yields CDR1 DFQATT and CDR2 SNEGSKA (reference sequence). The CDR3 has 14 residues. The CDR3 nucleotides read TGCAGTGCTAGATCCTCCACGGACCTCGGGACCCAGTACTTC. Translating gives CSARSSTDLGTQYF.

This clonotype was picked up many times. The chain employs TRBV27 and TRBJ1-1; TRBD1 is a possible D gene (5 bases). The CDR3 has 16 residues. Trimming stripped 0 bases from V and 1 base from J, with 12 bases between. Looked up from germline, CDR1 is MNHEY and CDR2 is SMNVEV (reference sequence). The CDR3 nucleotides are TGTGCCAGCAGTTTATCCTCAGGGAGGACGAACACTGAAGCTTTCTTT. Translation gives CASSLSSGRTNTEAFF.

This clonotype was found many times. CDR3 in amino acids: CASSILADSYEQYF. The CDR3, as DNA: TGTGCCAGTAGTATATTAGCGGACTCCTACGAGCAGTACTTC. This rearrangement joins TRBV19 to TRBJ2-7, with D possibly matching TRBD2 (6 bases). There are 14 residues in the CDR3. Germline V CDR1 and CDR2: LNHDA, SQIVND (reference sequence). The V and J ends lost 2 bases and 0 bases respectively, with 8 bases between them.

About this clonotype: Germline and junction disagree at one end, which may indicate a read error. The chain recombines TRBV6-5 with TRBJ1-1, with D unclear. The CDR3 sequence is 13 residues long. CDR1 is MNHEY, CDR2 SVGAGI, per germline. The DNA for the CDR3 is TGTGCCAGCAGTTACTCCTTGGGTACCCGGGCCCTTTTT. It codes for CASSYSLGTRALF.

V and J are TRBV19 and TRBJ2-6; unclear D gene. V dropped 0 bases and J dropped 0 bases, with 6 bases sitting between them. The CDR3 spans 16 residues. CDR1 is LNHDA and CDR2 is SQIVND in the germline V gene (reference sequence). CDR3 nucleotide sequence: TGTGCCAGTAGTATAGAACGGACCTCTGGGGCCAACGTCCTGACTTTC. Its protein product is CASSIERTSGANVLTF.

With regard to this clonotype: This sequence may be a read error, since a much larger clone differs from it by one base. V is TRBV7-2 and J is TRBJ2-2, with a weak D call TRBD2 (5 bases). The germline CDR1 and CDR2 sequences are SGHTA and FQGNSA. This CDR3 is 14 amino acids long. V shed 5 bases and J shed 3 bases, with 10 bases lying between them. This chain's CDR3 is CASSRRGYTGELFF. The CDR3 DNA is TGTGCCAGCAGCAGACGGGGTTACACCGGGGAGCTGTTTTTT.